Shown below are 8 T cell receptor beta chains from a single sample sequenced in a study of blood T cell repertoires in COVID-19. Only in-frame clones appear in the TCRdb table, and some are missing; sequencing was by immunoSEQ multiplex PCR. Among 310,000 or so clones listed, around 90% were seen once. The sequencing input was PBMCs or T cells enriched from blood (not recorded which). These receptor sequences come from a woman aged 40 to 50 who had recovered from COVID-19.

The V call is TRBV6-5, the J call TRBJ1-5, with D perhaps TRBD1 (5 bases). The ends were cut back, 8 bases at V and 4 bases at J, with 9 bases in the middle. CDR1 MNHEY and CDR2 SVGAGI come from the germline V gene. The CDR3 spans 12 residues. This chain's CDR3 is CASQAGNQPQHF. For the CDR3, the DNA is TGTGCCAGCCAGGCAGGGAATCAGCCCCAGCATTTT.

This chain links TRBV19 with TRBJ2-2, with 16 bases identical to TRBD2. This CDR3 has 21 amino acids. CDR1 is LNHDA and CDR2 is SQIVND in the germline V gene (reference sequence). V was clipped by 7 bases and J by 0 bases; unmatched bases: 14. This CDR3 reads CASTPGLAGGPGRTNTGELFF. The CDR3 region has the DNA TGTGCCAGTACCCCGGGACTAGCGGGAGGGCCTGGGCGAACGAACACCGGGGAGCTGTTTTTT.

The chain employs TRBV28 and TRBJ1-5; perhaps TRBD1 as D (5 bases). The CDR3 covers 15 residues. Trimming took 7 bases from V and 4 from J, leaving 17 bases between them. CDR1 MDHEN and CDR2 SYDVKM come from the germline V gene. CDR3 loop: CASTPAGPRNQPQHF. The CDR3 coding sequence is TGTGCCAGCACTCCGGCGGGACCCCGGAATCAGCCCCAGCATTTT.

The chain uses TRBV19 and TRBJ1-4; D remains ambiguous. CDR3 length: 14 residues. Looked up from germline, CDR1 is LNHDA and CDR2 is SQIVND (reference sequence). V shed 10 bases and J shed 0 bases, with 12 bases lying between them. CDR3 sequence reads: CATKDGATNEKLFF. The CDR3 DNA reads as TGTGCCACTAAGGACGGGGCAACTAATGAAAAACTGTTTTTT. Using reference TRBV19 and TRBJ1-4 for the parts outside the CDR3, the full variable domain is DGGITQSPKYLFRKEGQNVTLSCEQNLNHDAMYWYRQDPGQGLRLIYYSQIVNDFQKGDIAEGYSVSREKKESFPLTVTSAQKNPTAFYLCATKDGATNEKLFFGSGTQLSVL.

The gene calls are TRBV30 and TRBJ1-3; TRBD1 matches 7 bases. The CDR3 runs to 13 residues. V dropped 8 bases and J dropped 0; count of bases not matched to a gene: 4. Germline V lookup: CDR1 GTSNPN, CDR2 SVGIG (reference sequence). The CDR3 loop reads CAGGTDSGNTIYF. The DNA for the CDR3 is TGTGCCGGAGGGACAGACTCTGGAAACACCATATATTTT.

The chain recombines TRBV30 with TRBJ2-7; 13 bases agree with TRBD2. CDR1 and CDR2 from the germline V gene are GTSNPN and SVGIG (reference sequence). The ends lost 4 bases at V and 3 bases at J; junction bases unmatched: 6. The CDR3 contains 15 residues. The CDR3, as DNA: TGTGCCTGGACCACAGGGACTAGCGGGGTCTACGAGCAGTACTTC. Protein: CAWTTGTSGVYEQYF.

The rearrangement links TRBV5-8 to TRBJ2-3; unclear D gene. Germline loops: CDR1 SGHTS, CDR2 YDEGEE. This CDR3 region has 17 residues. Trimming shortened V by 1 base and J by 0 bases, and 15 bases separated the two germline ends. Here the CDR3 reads CASSLRQALRSTDTQYF. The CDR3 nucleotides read TGTGCCAGCAGCTTGCGCCAGGCCCTTAGGAGCACAGATACGCAGTATTTT.

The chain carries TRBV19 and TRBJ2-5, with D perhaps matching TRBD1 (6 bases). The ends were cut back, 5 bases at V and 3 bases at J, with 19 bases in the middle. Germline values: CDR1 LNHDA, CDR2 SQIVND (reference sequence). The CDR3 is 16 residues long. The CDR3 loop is CASSSGTIRTKETQYF. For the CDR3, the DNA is TGTGCCAGTAGTTCTGGGACAATCCGAACAAAAGAGACCCAGTACTTC.